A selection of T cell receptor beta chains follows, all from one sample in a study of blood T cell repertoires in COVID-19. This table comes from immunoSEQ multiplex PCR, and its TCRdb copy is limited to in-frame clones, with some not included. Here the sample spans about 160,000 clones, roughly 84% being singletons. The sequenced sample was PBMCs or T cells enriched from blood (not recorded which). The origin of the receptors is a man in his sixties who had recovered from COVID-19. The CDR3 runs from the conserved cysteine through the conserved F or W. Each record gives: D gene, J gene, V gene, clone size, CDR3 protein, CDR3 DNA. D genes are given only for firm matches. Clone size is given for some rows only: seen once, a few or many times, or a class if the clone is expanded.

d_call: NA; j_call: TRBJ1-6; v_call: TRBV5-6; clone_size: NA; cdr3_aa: CASSRWAVDNSPLHF; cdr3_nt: TGTGCCAGCAGCCGCTGGGCAGTCGATAATTCACCCCTCCACTTT
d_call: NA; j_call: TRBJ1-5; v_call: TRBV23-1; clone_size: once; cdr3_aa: CASRQASNQPQHF; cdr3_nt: TGCGCCAGCAGGCAGGCTAGCAATCAGCCCCAGCATTTT
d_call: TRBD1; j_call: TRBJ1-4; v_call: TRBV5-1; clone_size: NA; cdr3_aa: CASAPPGQTNEKLFF; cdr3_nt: TGCGCCAGCGCACCCCCGGGACAGACTAATGAAAAACTGTTTTTT
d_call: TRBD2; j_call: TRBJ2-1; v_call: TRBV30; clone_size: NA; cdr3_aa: CAWTGLAGGYNEQFF; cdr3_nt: TGTGCCTGGACCGGACTAGCGGGGGGGTACAATGAGCAGTTCTTC
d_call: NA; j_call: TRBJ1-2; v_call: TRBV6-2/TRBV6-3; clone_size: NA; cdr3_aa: CASSYRTATQGGYTF; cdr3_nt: TGTGCCAGCAGTTACCGGACAGCAACGCAAGGTGGCTACACCTTC
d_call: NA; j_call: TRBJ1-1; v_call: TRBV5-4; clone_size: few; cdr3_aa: CASSLGQMNTEAFF; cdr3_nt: TGTGCCAGCAGCTTGGGACAAATGAACACTGAAGCTTTCTTT
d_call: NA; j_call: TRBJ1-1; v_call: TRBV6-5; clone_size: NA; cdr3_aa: CASSYINTVMNTEAFF; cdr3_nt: TGTGCCAGCAGTTACATAAATACAGTCATGAACACTGAAGCTTTCTTT
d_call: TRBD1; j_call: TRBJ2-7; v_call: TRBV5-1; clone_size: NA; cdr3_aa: CASSLGTGPTDEQYF; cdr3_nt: TGCGCCAGCAGCTTAGGGACAGGGCCAACCGACGAGCAGTACTTC
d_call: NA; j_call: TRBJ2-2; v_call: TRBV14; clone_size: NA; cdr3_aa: CASSRRGVGELFF; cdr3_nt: TGTGCCAGCAGCCGCAGGGGGGTCGGGGAGCTGTTTTTT
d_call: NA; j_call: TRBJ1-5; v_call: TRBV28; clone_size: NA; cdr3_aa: CASTLAGGDQPQHF; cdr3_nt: TGTGCCAGCACCCTGGCGGGGGGGGACCAGCCCCAGCATTTT
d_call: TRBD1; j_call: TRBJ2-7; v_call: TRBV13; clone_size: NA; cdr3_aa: CASSVDRGPIPYEQYF; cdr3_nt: TGTGCCAGCAGCGTTGACAGGGGTCCGATCCCCTACGAGCAGTACTTC